This is a list of T cell receptor beta chains from one sample in a study of CD8 T cells in Susac syndrome. TCRdb ran MiXCR on the immunoSEQ multiplex PCR reads and lists one entry per CDR3 protein. This sample has around 190,000 distinct CDR3 sequences, with about 95% found just once. Material for sequencing was CD8+ T cells from PBMCs. The origin of the receptors is a human donor with multiple sclerosis. CDR3s include the opening cysteine and the closing phenylalanine or tryptophan. A D gene is named only where the DNA matches it firmly. Clone size is not always given. Where it is, it says once, few, many or a class for expanded clones.

d_call: TRBD2
clone_size: .
v_call: TRBV20-1
j_call: TRBJ2-1
cdr3_aa: CSATPGREVLNEQFF
cdr3_nt: TGCAGTGCTACTCCCGGGCGGGAGGTTCTCAATGAGCAGTTCTTC

d_call: .
clone_size: .
v_call: TRBV19
j_call: TRBJ1-1
cdr3_aa: CATGTANTEAFF
cdr3_nt: TGTGCCACCGGGACCGCGAACACTGAAGCTTTCTTT

d_call: .
clone_size: .
v_call: TRBV19
j_call: TRBJ1-2
cdr3_aa: CASSIGLPDYGYTF
cdr3_nt: TGTGCCAGTAGTATAGGTCTCCCGGACTATGGCTACACCTTC

d_call: TRBD1
clone_size: .
v_call: TRBV7-2
j_call: TRBJ2-5
cdr3_aa: CASSLRGQGGETQYF
cdr3_nt: TGTGCCAGCAGCCTTCGGGGACAGGGGGGTGAGACCCAGTACTTC

d_call: .
clone_size: .
v_call: TRBV27
j_call: TRBJ2-3
cdr3_aa: CASSERQGTDTQYF
cdr3_nt: TGTGCCAGCAGTGAGCGACAGGGCACAGATACGCAGTATTTT

d_call: TRBD1
clone_size: .
v_call: TRBV5-1
j_call: TRBJ2-5
cdr3_aa: CASSHQGAVGRETQYF
cdr3_nt: TGCGCCAGCAGCCATCAGGGGGCGGTAGGCAGGGAGACCCAGTACTTC

d_call: .
clone_size: .
v_call: TRBV29-1
j_call: TRBJ2-5
cdr3_aa: CSVEDRGGPRETQYF
cdr3_nt: TGCAGCGTTGAAGATCGTGGGGGGCCCCGGGAGACCCAGTACTTC

d_call: .
clone_size: once
v_call: TRBV29-1
j_call: TRBJ1-1
cdr3_aa: CSVDRQGGNTEAFF
cdr3_nt: TGCAGCGTCGACCGCCAGGGAGGAAACACTGAAGCTTTCTTT

d_call: .
clone_size: .
v_call: TRBV20-1
j_call: TRBJ1-1
cdr3_aa: CSASRDGMNTEAFF
cdr3_nt: TGCAGTGCTAGTAGGGACGGAATGAACACTGAAGCTTTCTTT

d_call: .
clone_size: once
v_call: TRBV28
j_call: TRBJ2-3
cdr3_aa: CASSLSHDRGDTQYF
cdr3_nt: TGTGCCAGCAGTTTATCCCACGACCGAGGTGATACGCAGTATTTT

d_call: TRBD2
clone_size: once
v_call: TRBV7-9
j_call: TRBJ2-1
cdr3_aa: CASSGAGGSYNEQFF
cdr3_nt: TGTGCCAGCAGCGGAGCGGGGGGCTCCTACAATGAGCAGTTCTTC

d_call: .
clone_size: once
v_call: TRBV5-6
j_call: TRBJ2-7
cdr3_aa: CASSLGGEYEQYF
cdr3_nt: TGTGCCAGCAGCTTAGGTGGGGAGTACGAGCAGTACTTC

d_call: .
clone_size: .
v_call: TRBV13
j_call: TRBJ2-7
cdr3_aa: CATQTSERPGEQYF
cdr3_nt: TGTGCCACACAAACGTCGGAGCGACCTGGGGAGCAGTACTTC

d_call: .
clone_size: .
v_call: TRBV6-2/TRBV6-3
j_call: TRBJ2-1
cdr3_aa: CASSYMVYNEQFF
cdr3_nt: TGTGCCAGCAGCTACATGGTATACAATGAGCAGTTCTTC

d_call: TRBD2
clone_size: .
v_call: TRBV20-1
j_call: TRBJ2-7
cdr3_aa: CSASEAGEYYEQYF
cdr3_nt: TGCAGTGCTAGTGAAGCGGGGGAATACTACGAGCAGTACTTC

d_call: .
clone_size: .
v_call: TRBV29-1
j_call: TRBJ2-5
cdr3_aa: CSVSVAPSETQYF
cdr3_nt: TGCAGCGTTTCAGTGGCCCCTTCGGAGACCCAGTACTTC

d_call: .
clone_size: .
v_call: TRBV2
j_call: TRBJ2-7
cdr3_aa: CASIDGPYEQYF
cdr3_nt: TGTGCCAGCATTGATGGCCCCTACGAGCAGTACTTC